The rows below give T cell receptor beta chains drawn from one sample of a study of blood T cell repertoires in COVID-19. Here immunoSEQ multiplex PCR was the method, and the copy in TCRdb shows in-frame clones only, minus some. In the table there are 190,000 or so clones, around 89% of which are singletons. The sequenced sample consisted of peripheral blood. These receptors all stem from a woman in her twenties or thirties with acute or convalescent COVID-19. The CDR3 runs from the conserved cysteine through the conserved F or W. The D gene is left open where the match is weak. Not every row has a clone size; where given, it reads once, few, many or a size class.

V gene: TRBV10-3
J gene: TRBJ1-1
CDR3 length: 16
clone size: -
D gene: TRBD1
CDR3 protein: CAISAGWGQKLSEAFF
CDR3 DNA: TGTGCCATCAGTGCCGGGTGGGGACAGAAACTTAGTGAAGCTTTCTTT

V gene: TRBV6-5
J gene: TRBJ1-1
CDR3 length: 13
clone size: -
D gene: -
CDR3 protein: CASSYLRNTEAFF
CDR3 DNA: TGTGCCAGCAGTTATCTGAGGAACACTGAAGCTTTCTTT

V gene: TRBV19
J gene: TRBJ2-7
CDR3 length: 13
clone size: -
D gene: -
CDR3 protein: CATLGGESYEQYF
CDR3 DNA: TGTGCCACCCTAGGGGGGGAATCCTACGAGCAGTACTTC

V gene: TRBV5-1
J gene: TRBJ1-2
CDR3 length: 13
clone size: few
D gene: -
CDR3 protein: CASREQGPYGYTF
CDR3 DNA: TGCGCCAGCAGGGAACAGGGCCCCTATGGCTACACCTTC

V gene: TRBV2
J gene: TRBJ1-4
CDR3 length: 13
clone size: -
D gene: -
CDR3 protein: CASMVRWNEKLFF
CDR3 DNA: TGTGCCAGCATGGTGAGGTGGAATGAAAAACTGTTTTTT

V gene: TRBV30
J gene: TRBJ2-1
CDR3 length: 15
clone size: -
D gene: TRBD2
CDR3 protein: CAWSVQLAANNEQFF
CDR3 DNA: TGTGCCTGGAGTGTACAGCTAGCGGCAAATAATGAGCAGTTCTTC

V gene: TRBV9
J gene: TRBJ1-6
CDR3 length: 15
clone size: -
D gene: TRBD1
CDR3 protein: CASSVGGQGSSPLHF
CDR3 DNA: TGTGCCAGCAGCGTAGGGGGACAGGGTTCCTCACCCCTCCACTTT

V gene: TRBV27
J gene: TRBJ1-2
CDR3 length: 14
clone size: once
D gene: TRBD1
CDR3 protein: CASSLYRGDYGYTF
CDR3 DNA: TGTGCCAGCAGTTTGTACAGGGGTGACTATGGCTACACCTTC

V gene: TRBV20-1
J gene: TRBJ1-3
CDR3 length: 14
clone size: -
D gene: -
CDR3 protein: CSASGPPSGNTIYF
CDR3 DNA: TGCAGTGCTAGTGGGCCGCCGTCTGGAAACACCATATATTTT

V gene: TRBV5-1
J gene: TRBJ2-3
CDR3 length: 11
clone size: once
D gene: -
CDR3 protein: CASSQDYTQYF
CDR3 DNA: TGCGCCAGCAGCCAGGATTATACGCAGTATTTT

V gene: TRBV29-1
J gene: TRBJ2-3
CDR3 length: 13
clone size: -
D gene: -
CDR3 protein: CSVDEQSTDTQYF
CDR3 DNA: TGCAGCGTTGATGAACAGAGCACAGATACGCAGTATTTT

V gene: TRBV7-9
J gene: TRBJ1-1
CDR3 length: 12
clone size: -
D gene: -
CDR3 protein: CASSFKTDEAFF
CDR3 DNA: TGTGCCAGCAGCTTTAAGACAGATGAAGCTTTCTTT

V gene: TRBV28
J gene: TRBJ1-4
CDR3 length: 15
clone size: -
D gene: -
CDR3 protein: CASSLVGGIYEKLFF
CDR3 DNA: TGTGCCAGCAGTTTAGTGGGCGGGATATATGAAAAACTGTTTTTT

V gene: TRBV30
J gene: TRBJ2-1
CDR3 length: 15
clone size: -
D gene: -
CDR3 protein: CAWSVGRGSYNEQFF
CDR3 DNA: TGTGCCTGGAGTGTAGGCAGGGGCTCCTACAATGAGCAGTTCTTC

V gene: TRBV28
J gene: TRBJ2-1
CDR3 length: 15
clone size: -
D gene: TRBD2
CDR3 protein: CVSTPPSGLYNEQFF
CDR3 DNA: TGTGTCAGCACCCCCCCCTCGGGACTATACAATGAGCAGTTCTTC

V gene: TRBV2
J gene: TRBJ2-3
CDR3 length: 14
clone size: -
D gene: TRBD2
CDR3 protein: CASGRDYGFDTQYF
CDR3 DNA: TGTGCCAGCGGACGGGACTACGGTTTTGATACGCAGTATTTT

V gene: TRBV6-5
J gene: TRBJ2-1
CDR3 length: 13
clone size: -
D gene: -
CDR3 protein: CASSYLVFGEQFF
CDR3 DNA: TGTGCCAGCAGTTACCTCGTTTTTGGCGAGCAGTTCTTC

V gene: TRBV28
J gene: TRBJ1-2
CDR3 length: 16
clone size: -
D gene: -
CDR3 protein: CASSQTGTLANYGYTF
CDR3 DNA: TGTGCCAGCAGTCAAACAGGGACCCTAGCTAACTATGGCTACACCTTC

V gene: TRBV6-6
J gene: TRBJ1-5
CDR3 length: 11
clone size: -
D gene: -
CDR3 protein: CAGGSNQPQHF
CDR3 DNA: TGTGCCGGAGGTTCTAATCAGCCCCAGCATTTT

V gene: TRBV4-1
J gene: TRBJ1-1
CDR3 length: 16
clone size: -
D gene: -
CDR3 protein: CASSERRLQENTEAFF
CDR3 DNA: TGCGCCAGCAGCGAACGGCGCCTGCAGGAGAACACTGAAGCTTTCTTT

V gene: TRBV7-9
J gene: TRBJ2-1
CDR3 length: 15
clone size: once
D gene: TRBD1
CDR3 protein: CASSLDGTGYNEQFF
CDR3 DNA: TGTGCCAGCAGCTTAGACGGGACAGGGTACAATGAGCAGTTCTTC

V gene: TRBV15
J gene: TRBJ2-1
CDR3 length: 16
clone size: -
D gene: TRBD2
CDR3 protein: CATSRARLAGVNEQFF
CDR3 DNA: TGTGCCACCAGCAGAGCCAGGCTAGCGGGAGTGAATGAGCAGTTCTTC

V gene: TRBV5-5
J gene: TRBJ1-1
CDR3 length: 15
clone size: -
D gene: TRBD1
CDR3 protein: CASSLQVRGDTEAFF
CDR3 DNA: TGTGCCAGCAGCTTACAGGTCAGGGGGGACACTGAAGCTTTCTTT

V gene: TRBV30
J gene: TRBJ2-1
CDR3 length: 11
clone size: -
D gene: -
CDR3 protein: CAWTRGNEQFF
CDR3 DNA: TGTGCCTGGACTCGGGGCAATGAGCAGTTCTTC

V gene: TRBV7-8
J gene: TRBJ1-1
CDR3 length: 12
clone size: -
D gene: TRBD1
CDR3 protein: CASSTRDREAFF
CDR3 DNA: TGTGCCAGCAGCACGCGGGACAGAGAAGCTTTCTTT

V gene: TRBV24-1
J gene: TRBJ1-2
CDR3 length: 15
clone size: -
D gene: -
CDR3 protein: CATSDVQGGSYGYTF
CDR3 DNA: TGTGCCACCAGTGATGTGCAGGGTGGATCGTATGGCTACACCTTC

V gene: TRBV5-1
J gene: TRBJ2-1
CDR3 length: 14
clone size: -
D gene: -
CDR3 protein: CASSSGTSYNEQFF
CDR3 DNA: TGCGCCAGCAGCTCCGGGACTTCCTACAATGAGCAGTTCTTC

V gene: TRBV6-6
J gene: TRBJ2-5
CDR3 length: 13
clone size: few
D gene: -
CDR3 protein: CASASGSGETQYF
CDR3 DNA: TGTGCCAGCGCTTCTGGTAGCGGAGAGACCCAGTACTTC

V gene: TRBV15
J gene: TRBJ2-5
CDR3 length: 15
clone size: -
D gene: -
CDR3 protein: CATSRDRLLGRTQYF
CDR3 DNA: TGTGCCACCAGCAGAGATAGGCTACTAGGACGGACCCAGTACTTC

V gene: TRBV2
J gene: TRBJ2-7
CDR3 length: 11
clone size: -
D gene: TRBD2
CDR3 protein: CASRAGDEQYF
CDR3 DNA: TGTGCCAGCAGAGCGGGAGACGAGCAGTACTTC

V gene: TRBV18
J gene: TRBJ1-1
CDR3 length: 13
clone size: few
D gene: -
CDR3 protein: CASSPSGDTEAFF
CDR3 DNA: TGTGCCAGCTCACCCAGCGGGGACACTGAAGCTTTCTTT

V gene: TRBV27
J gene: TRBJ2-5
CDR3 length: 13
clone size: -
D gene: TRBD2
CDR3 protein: CASSSGGRETQYF
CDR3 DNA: TGTGCCAGCAGTTCCGGCGGGAGAGAGACCCAGTACTTC

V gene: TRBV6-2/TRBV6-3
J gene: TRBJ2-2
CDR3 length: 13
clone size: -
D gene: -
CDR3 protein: CASSPTSIGELFF
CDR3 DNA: TGTGCCAGCAGTCCCACTAGCATCGGGGAGCTGTTTTTT

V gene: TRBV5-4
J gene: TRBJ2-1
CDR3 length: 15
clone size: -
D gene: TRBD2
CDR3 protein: CASSPEAGSYNEQFF
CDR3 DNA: TGTGCCAGCAGCCCTGAAGCGGGAAGCTACAATGAGCAGTTCTTC

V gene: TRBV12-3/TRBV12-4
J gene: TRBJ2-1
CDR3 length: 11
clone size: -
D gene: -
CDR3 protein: CASSLVNEQFF
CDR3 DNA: TGTGCCAGCAGTTTAGTAAATGAGCAGTTCTTC

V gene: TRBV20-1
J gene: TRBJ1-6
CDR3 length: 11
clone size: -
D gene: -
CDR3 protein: CSAREGQFLNF
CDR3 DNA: TGCAGTGCTAGAGAGGGGCAGTTTTTAAACTTT

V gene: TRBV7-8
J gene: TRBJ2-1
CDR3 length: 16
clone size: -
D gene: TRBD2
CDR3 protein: CASSLWTGGPTDEQFF
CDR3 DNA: TGTGCCAGCAGCTTATGGACGGGAGGGCCTACGGATGAGCAGTTCTTC

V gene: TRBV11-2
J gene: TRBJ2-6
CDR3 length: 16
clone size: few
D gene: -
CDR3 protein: CASSFFRGNQANVLTF
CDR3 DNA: TGTGCCAGCAGCTTTTTTAGGGGGAATCAGGCCAACGTCCTGACTTTC

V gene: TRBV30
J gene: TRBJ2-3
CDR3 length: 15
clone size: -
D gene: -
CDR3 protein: CAWSEGQFSTDTQYF
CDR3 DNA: TGTGCCTGGAGTGAAGGACAGTTCAGCACAGATACGCAGTATTTT

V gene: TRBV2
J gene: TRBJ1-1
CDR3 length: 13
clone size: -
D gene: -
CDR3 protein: CASTPERNTEAFF
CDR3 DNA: TGTGCCAGCACCCCGGAGAGGAACACTGAAGCTTTCTTT

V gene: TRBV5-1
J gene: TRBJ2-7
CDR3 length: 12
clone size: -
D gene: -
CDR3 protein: CASSGGTYEQYF
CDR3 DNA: TGCGCCAGCAGTGGCGGGACCTACGAGCAGTACTTC

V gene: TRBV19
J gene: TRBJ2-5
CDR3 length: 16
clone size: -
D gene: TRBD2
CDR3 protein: CASSSTTSGMYETQYF
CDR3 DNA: TGTGCCAGTAGTTCGACGACTAGCGGGATGTACGAGACCCAGTACTTC

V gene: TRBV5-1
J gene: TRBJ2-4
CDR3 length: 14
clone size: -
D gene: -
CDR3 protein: CASSLAIGANIQYF
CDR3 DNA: TGCGCCAGCAGCTTGGCCATTGGGGCAAACATTCAGTACTTC

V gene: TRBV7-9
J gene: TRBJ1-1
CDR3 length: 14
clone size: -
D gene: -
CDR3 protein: CASSLGSYNTEAFF
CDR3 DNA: TGTGCCAGCAGCTTAGGGAGCTATAACACTGAAGCTTTCTTT

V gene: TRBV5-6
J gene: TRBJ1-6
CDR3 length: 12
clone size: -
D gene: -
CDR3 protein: CASSLEGSPLHF
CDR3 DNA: TGTGCCAGCAGCTTGGAGGGGTCACCCCTCCACTTT

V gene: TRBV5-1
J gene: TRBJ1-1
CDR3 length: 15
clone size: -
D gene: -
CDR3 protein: CASSLGGPWATEAFF
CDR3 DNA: TGCGCCAGCAGCTTGGGTGGGCCTTGGGCCACTGAAGCTTTCTTT

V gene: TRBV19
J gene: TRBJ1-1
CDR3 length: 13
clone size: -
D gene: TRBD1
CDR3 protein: CASSAGGLTEAFF
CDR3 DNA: TGTGCCAGTAGTGCAGGGGGCTTGACTGAAGCTTTCTTT

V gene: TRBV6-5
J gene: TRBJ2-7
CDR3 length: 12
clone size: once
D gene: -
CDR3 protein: CAIEGSSYEQYF
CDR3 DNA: TGTGCCATAGAAGGGAGCTCCTACGAGCAGTACTTC

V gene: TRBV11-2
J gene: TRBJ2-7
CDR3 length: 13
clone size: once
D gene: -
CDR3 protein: CASSLIPTYEQYF
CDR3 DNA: TGTGCCAGCAGCTTAATTCCCACCTACGAGCAGTACTTC

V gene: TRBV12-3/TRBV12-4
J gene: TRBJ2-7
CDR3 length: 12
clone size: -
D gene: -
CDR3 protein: CASSLHFYEQYF
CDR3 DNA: TGTGCCAGCAGTTTACACTTTTACGAGCAGTACTTC

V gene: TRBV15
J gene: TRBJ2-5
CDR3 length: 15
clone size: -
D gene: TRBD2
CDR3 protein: CATSSRLAGAETQYF
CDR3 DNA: TGTGCCACCAGCAGCCGGCTAGCGGGAGCCGAGACCCAGTACTTC

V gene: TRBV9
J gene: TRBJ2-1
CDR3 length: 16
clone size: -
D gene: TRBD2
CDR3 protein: CASSFPGLAGYNEQFF
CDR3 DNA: TGTGCCAGCAGCTTTCCGGGACTAGCGGGCTACAATGAGCAGTTCTTC

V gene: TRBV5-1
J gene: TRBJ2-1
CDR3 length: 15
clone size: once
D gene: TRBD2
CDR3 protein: CASSLQTSGNNEQFF
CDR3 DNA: TGCGCCAGCAGCCTCCAGACTAGCGGGAACAATGAGCAGTTCTTC

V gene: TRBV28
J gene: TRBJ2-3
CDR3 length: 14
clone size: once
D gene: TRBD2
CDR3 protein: CATRLAGPKGTQYF
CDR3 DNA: TGTGCCACAAGACTAGCGGGACCTAAGGGGACGCAGTATTTT